A single sample is the source of the 30 T cell receptor beta chains below, sequenced in a study of blood T cell repertoires in COVID-19. Data came from immunoSEQ multiplex PCR; TCRdb stores just in-frame clones and leaves some out. The repertoire holds roughly 180,000 clones, approximately 86% seen once, with roughly 8.2% in the top ten. The sequenced sample consisted of peripheral blood. Every receptor here comes from a man aged 55 to 70 with acute or convalescent COVID-19.

This clone has only a few counts. The chain employs TRBV15 and TRBJ1-6, with D possibly TRBD1 on 5 matching bases. The CDR3 runs to 14 residues. In germline, CDR1 is LNHNV, CDR2 YYDKDF (reference sequence). The ends were cut back, 4 bases at V and 7 bases at J, with 11 bases in the middle. The chain's CDR3 is CATSTGTLNSPLHF. CDR3 coding DNA: TGTGCCACCAGCACCGGGACTTTAAATTCACCCCTCCACTTT.

The genes are TRBV25-1 and TRBJ2-4; 9 bases agree with TRBD2. The V and J ends lost 6 bases and 0 bases, in that order; junction bases with no gene match: 9. CDR1 and CDR2 (germline): MGHDK, SYGVNS. This CDR3 has 17 residues. The CDR3: CASRGTSITLAKNIQYF. CDR3 DNA: TGTGCCAGCAGAGGGACTAGCATCACCCTAGCCAAAAACATTCAGTACTTC.

The V gene is TRBV9, the J gene TRBJ1-6, with D uncertain. CDR3 length equals 14 residues. V lost 7 bases and J lost 5, with 13 bases in between. Germline assignment: CDR1 SGDLS and CDR2 YYNGEE. The CDR3 loop is CASSLGLDNSPLHF. The CDR3 DNA sequence: TGTGCCAGCTCCCTCGGGTTGGATAATTCACCCCTCCACTTT.

The rearrangement links TRBV2 to TRBJ2-3; TRBD2 agrees at 10 bases. This CDR3 is built from 15 residues. V trimming: 9 bases; J trimming: 6 bases; junction bases outside the gene matches: 12. Germline V CDR1 and CDR2: SNHLY, FYNNEI. The DNA for the CDR3 is TGTGCCAGTAAAGCGGGAGGGGGGGTAGGCGATACGCAGTATTTT. As protein: CASKAGGGVGDTQYF.

This clone was picked up one time. The chain recombines TRBV7-9 with TRBJ2-7, with D possibly TRBD2 on 6 matching bases. CDR1 and CDR2 (germline): SEHNR, FQNEAQ (reference sequence). The CDR3 runs 14 residues. Trimming took 2 bases from V and 7 from J, leaving 15 bases between them. CDR3 sequence reads: CASSLTSSSGEQYF. In nucleotides, the CDR3 is TGTGCCAGCAGCTTAACATCGAGTAGCGGAGAGCAGTACTTC.

This clone was seen only a few times. The V call is TRBV7-2, the J call TRBJ1-4; possible D gene TRBD1, 6 bases. The ends were cut back, 7 bases at V and 7 bases at J, with 16 bases in the middle. The CDR3 covers 14 residues. Per germline, CDR1 SGHTA and CDR2 FQGNSA. For the CDR3, the DNA is TGTGCCAGCACGAGACAGGCTGGAAGTGAAAAACTGTTTTTT. Its translation: CASTRQAGSEKLFF.

The chain couples TRBV3-1 (or the pseudogene TRBV3-2) to TRBJ2-2; 8 bases match TRBD2. Germline V gene data show CDR1 as LGHDT and CDR2 as YNNKEL (reference sequence). With 4 bases clipped from V and 1 base from J, the junction kept 5 bases outside the gene matches. The CDR3 is made up of 16 amino acids. The CDR3 protein is CASSRRLAQNTGELFF. The CDR3 DNA sequence: TGTGCCAGCAGCCGGCGACTAGCGCAGAACACCGGGGAGCTGTTTTTT.

The chain is built from TRBV5-5 and TRBJ1-2; 7 nucleotides line up with TRBD1. The J segment lost 4 bases and the V segment lost 4 bases, leaving 7 bases of the junction unmatched. The CDR3 has 14 residues. In germline, CDR1 is SGHKS, CDR2 YYEKEE (reference sequence). CDR3: CASSLGQDIYGYTF. CDR3 DNA sequence: TGTGCCAGCAGCCTCGGACAGGACATCTATGGCTACACCTTC.

The CDR3 reads CASSFPFYSNQPQHF. The CDR3 DNA follows: TGTGCCAGCAGTTTCCCATTCTATAGCAATCAGCCCCAGCATTTT. V is TRBV28 and J is TRBJ1-5; D is unresolved. Germline assignment: CDR1 MDHEN and CDR2 SYDVKM. Trimming took 3 bases from V and 0 from J, leaving 9 bases between them. This CDR3 contains 15 residues.

This clone was picked up a small number of times. V gene TRBV3-1 (or the pseudogene TRBV3-2) combines with J gene TRBJ2-1; weak D call: TRBD1 (5 bases). Germline V gene sequence: CDR1 LGHDT, CDR2 YNNKEL (reference sequence). CDR3 size: 15 residues. With 1 base removed from V and 6 bases from J, the gap between germline ends came to 13 bases. CDR3 loop: CASSQGQYVTNEQFF. Here the CDR3 DNA reads TGTGCCAGCAGCCAAGGACAGTATGTGACCAATGAGCAGTTCTTC.

This clone was observed a single time. V is TRBV5-4 and J is TRBJ1-3; D may be TRBD1 (6 bases). Trimming left V 6 bases short and J 0 bases short, with 10 bases between. The CDR3 is made up of 14 amino acids. Germline V lookup: CDR1 SGHNT, CDR2 YYREEE (reference sequence). CDR3 loop: CASTDRLSGNTIYF. The CDR3 coding sequence is TGTGCCAGCACCGACAGGCTCTCTGGAAACACCATATATTTT.

The rearrangement joins TRBV28 to TRBJ2-3; D gene uncertain. Trimming took 2 bases from V and 3 from J, leaving 12 bases between them. CDR3 size: 15 residues. CDR1 and CDR2 from the germline V gene are MDHEN and SYDVKM. This chain's CDR3 is CASSLGHDGTDTQYF. In DNA form, the CDR3 reads TGTGCCAGCAGTTTAGGGCACGATGGGACAGATACGCAGTATTTT. The variable domain in full, with the rest retrieved from reference TRBV28 and TRBJ2-3, is DVKVTQSSRYLVKRTGEKVFLECVQDMDHENMFWYRQDPGLGLRLIYFSYDVKMKEKGDIPEGYSVSREKKERFSLILESASTNQTSMYLCASSLGHDGTDTQYFGPGTRLTVL.

The chain recombines TRBV27 with TRBJ2-7, with a possible D match to TRBD1 (6 bases). V was cut by 0 bases and J by 3 bases, with 9 bases left in between. Per germline, CDR1 MNHEY and CDR2 SMNVEV (reference sequence). CDR3 size: 14 residues. This CDR3 is CASSLSDSLYEQYF. For the CDR3, the DNA is TGTGCCAGCAGTTTATCGGACAGTCTCTACGAGCAGTACTTC.

The rearrangement uses TRBV4-1 and TRBJ2-7, with no clear D. Germline values: CDR1 MGHRA, CDR2 YSYEKL. CDR3 size: 17 residues. Trimming left V 1 base short and J 1 base short, with 17 bases between. CDR3 coding DNA: TGCGCCAGCAGCCAAGTGTTCGCAGAGGTGCCTTCCTACGAGCAGTACTTC. Its translation is CASSQVFAEVPSYEQYF.

The chain is built from TRBV29-1 and TRBJ2-3; 7 bases agree with TRBD1. V dropped 4 bases and J dropped 3; count of bases not matched to a gene: 7. This CDR3 contains 14 residues. CDR1 and CDR2 from the germline V gene are SQVTM and ANQGSEA. CDR3 protein: CSVGDRVKTDTQYF. The CDR3 region has the DNA TGCAGCGTTGGAGACAGGGTTAAGACAGATACGCAGTATTTT.

This clone was observed at least ten times. In DNA form, the CDR3 reads TGTGCCGTCCAGGGGGCTGGTCAGCCCCAGCATTTT. Translation: CAVQGAGQPQHF. This chain joins TRBV2 and TRBJ1-5; 8 positions match TRBD1. Germline CDR1 and CDR2: SNHLY and FYNNEI. V dropped 11 bases and J dropped 6; count of bases not matched to a gene: 6. CDR3 size: 12 residues.

The genes are TRBV5-1 and TRBJ1-4, with 7 bases fitting TRBD1. The CDR3 loop spans 16 amino acids. Germline loops: CDR1 SGHRS, CDR2 YFSETQ. The V segment lost 3 bases and the J segment 8 bases; nucleotides outside the gene matches: 13. The CDR3 spells CASSYGTVGGREKLFF. The CDR3 bases are TGCGCCAGCAGCTATGGGACAGTCGGTGGCCGAGAAAAACTGTTTTTT. The full variable domain, with the rest looked up from reference TRBV5-1 and TRBJ1-4, is KAGVTQTPRYLIKTRGQQVTLSCSPISGHRSVSWYQQTPGQGLQFLFEYFSETQRNKGNFPGRFSGRQFSNSRSEMNVSTLELGDSALYLCASSYGTVGGREKLFFGSGTQLSVL.

This clone was seen only a few times. The chain carries TRBV9 and TRBJ1-3, with D unclear. V was clipped by 1 base and J by 4 bases, with 9 bases between them. This CDR3 contains 14 residues. Germline V gene lookup returns CDR1 SGDLS and CDR2 YYNGEE. The CDR3: CASSVKGVGNTIYF. The CDR3, as DNA: TGTGCCAGCAGCGTAAAGGGAGTAGGAAACACCATATATTTT.

The rearrangement links TRBV2 to TRBJ1-2; possible D gene TRBD1, 5 bases. CDR1 is SNHLY and CDR2 is FYNNEI in the germline V gene. The length of the CDR3 is 13 residues. The V end lost 5 bases, the J end lost 6 bases, and 13 bases lay between the germline ends. This CDR3 reads CASSLGRVDGYTF. The CDR3 DNA reads as TGTGCCAGCAGTCTGGGCAGGGTCGATGGCTACACCTTC.

The chain is built from TRBV6-5 and TRBJ1-2, with D uncertain. Germline V gene data show CDR1 as MNHEY and CDR2 as SVGAGI. V lost 0 bases and J 1 base, leaving 9 bases between the germline ends. The CDR3 is 15 amino acids. CDR3 in DNA: TGTGCCAGCAGTTACTCTGAGCACCTTAACTATGGCTACACCTTC. Translating it yields CASSYSEHLNYGYTF.

The genes are TRBV5-1 and TRBJ2-5; 7 bases agree with TRBD2. The CDR3 length is 14 residues. Germline values: CDR1 SGHRS, CDR2 YFSETQ. V dropped 0 bases and J dropped 4; count of bases not matched to a gene: 3. Written as DNA, the CDR3 is TGCGCCAGCAGCTTGGGGACTAGGGGAGAGACCCAGTACTTC. Translated: CASSLGTRGETQYF.

V is TRBV7-8 and J is TRBJ2-1; 14 nucleotides agree with TRBD2. The CDR3 runs 15 residues. Trimming at V came to 5 bases and at J to 6 bases, leaving 3 bases not matched to a gene. The germline V gene has CDR1 SGHVS and CDR2 FQNEAQ. The CDR3 DNA follows: TGTGCCAGCAGCCCGACTAGCGGGAGGGGCAATGAGCAGTTCTTC. Translation: CASSPTSGRGNEQFF.

The count of this clone is one. This chain uses TRBV19 with TRBJ2-5, with D perhaps matching TRBD1 (5 bases). The germline CDR1 and CDR2 sequences are LNHDA and SQIVND (reference sequence). V was pared by 3 bases and J by 3 bases, with 14 bases between. The CDR3 consists of 15 residues. The DNA for the CDR3 is TGTGCCAGTAGTATCGGGCAGGGAAGGGAAGAGACCCAGTACTTC. Its translation: CASSIGQGREETQYF. Variable domain in full (rest from reference TRBV19 and TRBJ2-5): DGGITQSPKYLFRKEGQNVTLSCEQNLNHDAMYWYRQDPGQGLRLIYYSQIVNDFQKGDIAEGYSVSREKKESFPLTVTSAQKNPTAFYLCASSIGQGREETQYFGPGTRLLVL.

V usage is TRBV19 and J usage is TRBJ2-7; 7 positions agree with TRBD2. Germline V gene lookup returns CDR1 LNHDA and CDR2 SQIVND (reference sequence). The CDR3 is made up of 15 amino acids. The V segment lost 6 bases and the J segment 5 bases; nucleotides outside the gene matches: 13. CDR3 coding DNA: TGTGCCAGTAGCATACCGGGAGGAGGGGTACACGAGCAGTACTTC. Amino acids: CASSIPGGGVHEQYF.

For the CDR3, the DNA is TGTGCCAGCAGTTTGCGGATGGGTAGCACTGAAGCTTTCTTT. Protein product: CASSLRMGSTEAFF. The chain links TRBV28 to TRBJ1-1; D unclear. The germline gives CDR1 MDHEN, CDR2 SYDVKM. Trimming took 3 bases from V and 4 from J, leaving 12 bases between them. CDR3 length: 14 amino acids.

This sequence joins TRBV24-1 and TRBJ2-1; 9 bases agree with TRBD2. Per the germline V gene, CDR1 is KGHDR and CDR2 is SFDVKD. V shed 0 bases, J shed 4 bases, and the junction held 3 bases outside the gene matches. This CDR3 comprises 16 residues. The CDR3 reads CATSDLRAGGYNEQFF. CDR3 DNA sequence: TGTGCCACCAGTGATTTGCGAGCGGGAGGATACAATGAGCAGTTCTTC.

V gene TRBV7-3 combines with J gene TRBJ2-1; D call uncertain. Germline V gene lookup returns CDR1 SGHTA and CDR2 FQGTGA. V was pared by 2 bases and J by 4 bases, with 6 bases between. This CDR3 comprises 13 residues. The CDR3 region is CASSLADYNEQFF. CDR3 bases: TGTGCCAGCAGCTTAGCAGATTACAATGAGCAGTTCTTC. Using reference TRBV7-3 and TRBJ2-1 for the parts outside the CDR3, the full variable domain is GAGVSQTPSNKVTEKGKYVELRCDPISGHTALYWYRQSLGQGPEFLIYFQGTGAADDSGLPNDRFFAVRPEGSVSTLKIQRTERGDSAVYLCASSLADYNEQFFGPGTRLTVL.

To note about this clone: This CDR3 is also generated by other DNA sequences in the sample. The rearrangement joins TRBV30 to TRBJ1-3; D remains ambiguous. The CDR3 consists of 12 residues. V lost 1 base, J lost 3 bases, and 4 bases lay in between. The germline CDR1 and CDR2 sequences are GTSNPN and SVGIG (reference sequence). As DNA, the CDR3 is TGTGCCTGGAGTGGGCTTGGAAACACCATATATTTT. Protein: CAWSGLGNTIYF.

The V call is TRBV21-1, the J call TRBJ2-2; TRBD1 is the table's D call, not checked against the DNA. TRBV21-1 counts as a pseudogene. CDR3 size: 16 residues. CDR3 amino acids: CASSRRTGESFGELFF. In nucleotides, the CDR3 is TGTGCCAGCAGCAGACGGACAGGGGAGAGTTTCGGGGAGCTGTTTTTT.

This clone was observed a handful of times. The rearrangement uses TRBV21-1 and TRBJ1-2. TRBV21-1 is a pseudogene locus. The CDR3 extends over 13 amino acids. The CDR3 reads CATGWGENYGYTF. Here the CDR3 DNA reads TGTGCCACCGGGTGGGGGGAGAACTATGGCTACACCTTC.